The rows below give T cell receptor beta chains drawn from one sample of a study of blood T cell repertoires in COVID-19. TCRdb's table, derived via immunoSEQ multiplex PCR, lists solely in-frame clones and lacks some. The table includes about 270,000 clones, 75% to 95% detected once. Input material: peripheral blood. The source is a person between 18 and 30 years old with COVID-19, enrolled during active disease. The CDR3 runs from the conserved cysteine through the conserved F or W. A D gene is named only where the DNA matches it firmly. Some rows mark clone size as missing; the rest say once, few, many or name a class of expanded clone.

DNA	CDR3	J	D	V	size
TGTGCCACCAGTGAACCGGGAGATCAGCCCCAGCATTTT	CATSEPGDQPQHF	TRBJ1-5	NA	TRBV15	NA
TGTGCTAGTGGTTTGGTACTAGGACCCTACAATGAGCAGTTCTTC	CASGLVLGPYNEQFF	TRBJ2-1	NA	TRBV12-5	NA
TGTGCCAGCCGGGGGCCCGACAGGGGGAGACAGCCCCAGCATTTT	CASRGPDRGRQPQHF	TRBJ1-5	TRBD1	TRBV6-4	NA
TGTGCCAGTAAGGTGGACTTCCTCTCCTACGAGCAGTACTTC	CASKVDFLSYEQYF	TRBJ2-7	NA	TRBV19	few
TGTGCCAGCACCAAGGGGGCCAGGGGGCCCACGTCCAAGGCTGAAGCTTTCTTT	CASTKGARGPTSKAEAFF	TRBJ1-1	TRBD1	TRBV5-6	NA
TGTGCCAGCAGCGTAGACTCCTCCTTAACCCAGTACTTC	CASSVDSSLTQYF	TRBJ2-5	NA	TRBV9	NA
TGTGCCAGCAGGCAGGGGTGGATCGGGAATTCACCCCTCCACTTT	CASRQGWIGNSPLHF	TRBJ1-6	NA	TRBV28	NA
TGTGCCAGCAGTTTCCAGAATCAGCCCCAGCATTTT	CASSFQNQPQHF	TRBJ1-5	NA	TRBV28	NA
TGTGCTAGTGCCTTCGCGGATGAAGCTTTCTTT	CASAFADEAFF	TRBJ1-1	NA	TRBV12-5	NA
TGTGCCAGCAGTCTAGCCGGACAGGCCATCTACGAGCAGTACTTC	CASSLAGQAIYEQYF	TRBJ2-7	TRBD1	TRBV25-1	NA
TGTGCCACCAGTGCCGCGGGACTAGCGGGAGTTGAGCAGTTCTTC	CATSAAGLAGVEQFF	TRBJ2-1	TRBD2	TRBV24-1	NA
TGTGCCAGCAGCTTAGCGGGCCCTTCAGGTACGCAGTATTTT	CASSLAGPSGTQYF	TRBJ2-3	NA	TRBV7-2	NA
TGTGCCAGCAGCCAAGGACAGCTAGATGGCTACACCTTC	CASSQGQLDGYTF	TRBJ1-2	NA	TRBV3-1/TRBV3-2	few
TGTGCCAGCAGCTTGTTGAGTGGGACAGGGGGTTCACCCCTCCACTTT	CASSLLSGTGGSPLHF	TRBJ1-6	TRBD1	TRBV5-6	NA
TGTGCCAGCAGCCAAACAGGGGCAGATTCACCCCTCCACTTT	CASSQTGADSPLHF	TRBJ1-6	TRBD1	TRBV5-6	NA
TGTGCCAGTTCGGACAGGGGAATCCACGAGCAGTACTTC	CASSDRGIHEQYF	TRBJ2-7	TRBD1	TRBV19	NA
TGTGCCAGCAGCCGCGGACTAGCGGGAGGAGAGGGCACAGATACGCAGTATTTT	CASSRGLAGGEGTDTQYF	TRBJ2-3	TRBD2	TRBV7-8	NA
TGTGCCAGCCTAAGAGGTACTGAAGCTTTCTTT	CASLRGTEAFF	TRBJ1-1	NA	TRBV12-3/TRBV12-4	few
TGTGCCAGCAGCGTAGAGGGCCGGGGTATGTACAATGAGCAGTTCTTC	CASSVEGRGMYNEQFF	TRBJ2-1	NA	TRBV9	NA
TGTGCCAGCAGTTACCGCGTTGTCGGTGAGCAGTTCTTC	CASSYRVVGEQFF	TRBJ2-1	NA	TRBV6-5	NA
TGCGCCAGCAGCCAAGATGGTCGGGGGTTGGCACAGCCCCAGCATTTT	CASSQDGRGLAQPQHF	TRBJ1-5	NA	TRBV4-1	NA
TGTGCCAGCAGCTTGGGCGGGGAAAAACTGTTTTTT	CASSLGGEKLFF	TRBJ1-4	NA	TRBV5-4	NA
TGTGCCAGCAGCTTGGGTGGTGGGCGAGCTTTCTTT	CASSLGGGRAFF	TRBJ1-1	NA	TRBV5-6	NA
TGTGCCAGTAGCCCAAAGCCGGGGACAGCCACCCGTCTCTATGGCTACACCTTC	CASSPKPGTATRLYGYTF	TRBJ1-2	TRBD1	TRBV19	NA
TGCGCCAGCAGACACCCAGGGGATACCGGGGAGCTGTTTTTT	CASRHPGDTGELFF	TRBJ2-2	NA	TRBV5-1	once
TGCGCCAGCAGCTGGACACTCAACTACGAGCAGTACTTC	CASSWTLNYEQYF	TRBJ2-7	NA	TRBV5-1	NA
TGTGCCAGTAGTCTACTGCCGGGACAGGGAAGAGGGCAGTACTTC	CASSLLPGQGRGQYF	TRBJ2-7	TRBD1	TRBV19	once
TGTGCCAGCAGCCACAACCGACTAGCGGGAGGGCCTGGTCAGTACTTC	CASSHNRLAGGPGQYF	TRBJ2-5	TRBD2	TRBV7-2	few
TGCGCCAGCAGCCGCCAGGGGACTAGCGGGGTCCAAGAGACCCAGTACTTC	CASSRQGTSGVQETQYF	TRBJ2-5	TRBD2	TRBV4-1	NA
TGTGCCAGCAGCAGACAGGGCAATCAGCCCCAGCATTTT	CASSRQGNQPQHF	TRBJ1-5	NA	TRBV7-9	once
TGTGCCAGCACGGTCCTAGGTGAGCAGTTCTTC	CASTVLGEQFF	TRBJ2-1	NA	TRBV12-3/TRBV12-4	NA
TGCGCCAGCAGCCAAGATGAGGGACAGTACAATGAGCAGTTCTTC	CASSQDEGQYNEQFF	TRBJ2-1	TRBD1	TRBV4-1	NA
TGTGCCAGCAGCCAAAGGGGACCTAGGGGGCGGAATGAGCAGTTCTTC	CASSQRGPRGRNEQFF	TRBJ2-1	TRBD1	TRBV14	NA
TGTGCCAGCAGTGTGTTTTTAGGGACAGGGGGTATGGGGGAGCTGTTTTTT	CASSVFLGTGGMGELFF	TRBJ2-2	TRBD1	TRBV6-1	NA
TGTGCCACCAGTGAAGGGGGTGTGGACACTGAAGCTTTCTTT	CATSEGGVDTEAFF	TRBJ1-1	NA	TRBV24-1	NA
TGTGCCAGCAGTGTTAGCGGGACCGCCGGGGAGCTGTTTTTT	CASSVSGTAGELFF	TRBJ2-2	TRBD2	TRBV6-4	few
TGTGCCAGTAGTCTCTGGGACTCATCGGAGACCCAGTACTTC	CASSLWDSSETQYF	TRBJ2-5	NA	TRBV19	once
TGTGCCAGCAGCTGGACCCCGCGGGGGCATAGCACAGATACGCAGTATTTT	CASSWTPRGHSTDTQYF	TRBJ2-3	NA	TRBV5-6	NA
TGCGCCAGCAGTGGGGCCCTAAAAAACTACAATGAGCAGTTCTTC	CASSGALKNYNEQFF	TRBJ2-1	NA	TRBV5-1	NA
TGTGCCAGCAGTCAACGTTCTGGACAGGGCTATAATTCACCCCTCCACTTT	CASSQRSGQGYNSPLHF	TRBJ1-6	TRBD1	TRBV6-6	once
TGCAGCGTTATCCCCCAGTCCGGGGAGCTGTTTTTT	CSVIPQSGELFF	TRBJ2-2	NA	TRBV29-1	NA
TGTGCCAGCAGTTACGTCAGTCCCGACTCTGGAAACACCATATATTTT	CASSYVSPDSGNTIYF	TRBJ1-3	NA	TRBV6-5	NA
TGCGCCAGCGGACGGACAGGAAGCACCGGGGAGCTGTTTTTT	CASGRTGSTGELFF	TRBJ2-2	TRBD1	TRBV5-1	NA
TGTGCCAGTAGTCCCTCGGGACTAGCGGGCGGGGATGAGCAGTTCTTC	CASSPSGLAGGDEQFF	TRBJ2-1	TRBD2	TRBV19	NA
TGTGCCAGCAGCTTCGGCATAGGGGTTGACTATGGCTACACCTTC	CASSFGIGVDYGYTF	TRBJ1-2	NA	TRBV5-6	NA
TGTGCCAGTAGTCCGGGACAAAGGCCCAGAGCTTTCTTT	CASSPGQRPRAFF	TRBJ1-1	NA	TRBV19	NA
TGCAGCGTTGAGACTAGCGGCACAGATACGCAGTATTTT	CSVETSGTDTQYF	TRBJ2-3	TRBD2	TRBV29-1	NA
TGTGCCAGCAGCACGTACAGGGGCACCGGGGAGCTGTTTTTT	CASSTYRGTGELFF	TRBJ2-2	TRBD1	TRBV7-9	NA
TGCGCCAGCAGCTTGGACACCAGGGCGGATGGCTACACCTTC	CASSLDTRADGYTF	TRBJ1-2	NA	TRBV5-1	NA
TGTGCCACCAGTTTTGGGGCGGCAGATACGCAGTATTTT	CATSFGAADTQYF	TRBJ2-3	NA	TRBV24-1	NA
TGTGCCAGCAGCTTGGTATGGCTAGCGGGAACGACCGGGGAGCTGTTTTTT	CASSLVWLAGTTGELFF	TRBJ2-2	TRBD2	TRBV5-6	NA
TGTGCCAGCAGCGTAGCTGCTAGCGGGAGGCAAGAGACCCAGTACTTC	CASSVAASGRQETQYF	TRBJ2-5	TRBD2	TRBV9	once
TGTGCCAGCAGCTTAGGGTTCCAGGGCGCCTACGAGCAGTACTTC	CASSLGFQGAYEQYF	TRBJ2-7	NA	TRBV7-2	NA